This T cell receptor beta chain was found in a study of response to subunit inactivated influenza vaccine. A single record per CDR3 protein comes from TCRdb applying MiXCR to the RT-PCR reads. The sample has about 300,000 distinct CDR3 sequences, 20% to 25% seen once; the top ten hold more than 8.5%. Concerning this clonotype itself: What it recognizes is unknown.

The V gene lost 3 bases and the J gene lost 2 bases, with 9 bases spanning the gap. In germline, CDR1 is KGHDR, CDR2 SFDVKD. CDR3 size: 14 residues. Regarding the study as a whole: Few new T cells, the authors suggested, are recruited by each seasonal influenza vaccination.

This specimen was PBMCs from blood, taken 21 months after vaccination. This rearrangement joins TRBV24-1 to TRBJ1-2; D gene uncertain. The sequence derives from a man in his fifties or sixties who received an inactivated influenza vaccine. CDR3 coding DNA: TGTGCCACCAGTGATCCCACAAGAAACTATGGCTACACCTTC. Amino acids: CATSDPTRNYGYTF.